The entry below describes one T cell receptor (beta chain). Its recognized antigen is unknown. No base-level quality is on record; no much larger clone is a single base apart. The CDR3 measures 14 amino acids from cysteine to phenylalanine. Solely the CDR3 DNA is kept, with 42 bases framed from the first base. CDR1 and CDR2, looked up from the germline V gene, are SQVTM and ANQGSEA. Compared with germline, V lacks 6 bases and J lacks 8 bases; bases without a gene match: 14. This sample was included in a study of chemoradiotherapy in HPV16-positive cancers (dated 2022 in TCRdb). As for the study more broadly: Candidate HPV-specific T-cell clones and common TCR motifs were defined by functional T-cell assays performed on cells from two HPV16-positive patients. The study asked whether T-cell immunity to the HPV oncoproteins E6 and E7 changes during chemoradiotherapy and whether this immunity affects survival. The candidate HPV-specific TCRs and motifs were subsequently tracked in TCR repertoires obtained from some 80 patients with HPV-related cancers.

Overall study outcomes, separate from this receptor: Expansion of candidate HPV-specific clones and E7-related TCR motifs was observed in the tumor microenvironment during treatment, whereas no such expansion was observed for non-HPV-specific T cells. In HPV16-positive patients, expansion of HPV-responsive T cells during chemoradiotherapy was associated with improved recurrence-free survival. The functional definition of HPV-specific T cells was derived from only a couple of HPV16-positive patients, and the survival association was reported for HPV16-positive patients.

Libraries were made using the immunoSEQ multiplex PCR assay. TCRdb holds this immuneACCESS table with in-frame rearrangements only. Some clones are missing; in checked studies, unresolved V genes explain under half, and the rest has no known cause. Within this sample are thousands of clones, with 88% of them counted one time only. The ten top clones hold 3.5% to 4% of the sample. Because repertoires were sampled repeatedly during chemoradiotherapy, clonal expansion in the tumor microenvironment could be followed. The sequence derives from a human donor with HPV-associated anogenital cancer. The chain uses TRBV29-1 and TRBJ1-2; 8 middle bases align to TRBD1. The sample consisted of tumor tissue, taken from a patient who underwent chemoradiotherapy. The CDR3: CSVVGQTGGRGYTF. The nucleotides read TGCAGCGTGGTCGGACAAACAGGGGGACGGGGCTACACCTTC. Reference TRBV29-1 and TRBJ1-2 genes cover what lies past the CDR3, so the full variable domain is SAVISQKPSRDICQRGTSLTIQCQVDSQVTMMFWYRQQPGQSLTLIATANQGSEATYESGFVIDKFPISRPNLTFSTLTVSNMSPEDSSIYLCSVVGQTGGRGYTFGSGTRLTVV.